The rows below give T cell receptor beta chains drawn from one sample of a study of Ad26.COV2.S vaccination and SARS-CoV-2 variants. TCRdb keeps only in-frame clones here, not all; method: immunoSEQ multiplex PCR. Of more than 300,000 clones detected, 85% appear once; the ten largest clones hold 2.1%. The sequenced sample was peripheral blood, obtained in a trial of Ad26.COV2.S vaccine versus placebo. Source of these receptors: a person aged 18-65 years who received the Ad26.COV2.S COVID-19 vaccine or a placebo. Each CDR3 is given with its conserved first and last residue. Fields, in order: CDR3 protein, CDR3 DNA, clone size, V gene, D gene, J gene. A D gene is named only where the DNA matches it firmly. Clone size appears in some rows only: once, few, many, or a class for an expanded clone.

CDR3aa: CASAGGNTIYF
CDR3nt: TGTGCCAGCGCCGGTGGAAACACCATATATTTT
abundance: few
v_gene: TRBV27
d_gene: -
j_gene: TRBJ1-3

CDR3aa: CASSTEQGARSPLHF
CDR3nt: TGTGCCAGCAGCACAGAACAGGGGGCACGGTCACCCCTCCACTTT
abundance: -
v_gene: TRBV7-2
d_gene: TRBD1
j_gene: TRBJ1-6

CDR3aa: CASRIGGDTQYF
CDR3nt: TGTGCCAGCAGAATAGGCGGGGATACGCAGTATTTT
abundance: -
v_gene: TRBV11-2
d_gene: -
j_gene: TRBJ2-3

CDR3aa: CASSPETGEAFF
CDR3nt: TGCGCCAGCAGCCCTGAGACAGGGGAAGCTTTCTTT
abundance: -
v_gene: TRBV5-1
d_gene: TRBD1
j_gene: TRBJ1-1

CDR3aa: CAWSENYGYTF
CDR3nt: TGTGCCTGGAGTGAGAACTATGGCTACACCTTC
abundance: -
v_gene: TRBV30
d_gene: -
j_gene: TRBJ1-2

CDR3aa: CASSVDRGYGYTF
CDR3nt: TGTGCCAGCAGCGTCGACAGGGGTTATGGCTACACCTTC
abundance: -
v_gene: TRBV11-2
d_gene: TRBD1
j_gene: TRBJ1-2

CDR3aa: CASSFLTDTQYF
CDR3nt: TGTGCCAGCAGTTTCCTAACAGATACGCAGTATTTT
abundance: -
v_gene: TRBV12-3/TRBV12-4
d_gene: -
j_gene: TRBJ2-3

CDR3aa: CASSSIVGGRETQYF
CDR3nt: TGTGCCAGCAGCTCTATCGTTGGGGGCCGGGAGACCCAGTACTTC
abundance: -
v_gene: TRBV6-8
d_gene: -
j_gene: TRBJ2-5

CDR3aa: CASSQELTGTGESNTEAFF
CDR3nt: TGCGCCAGCAGTCAAGAACTAACCGGGACAGGGGAGTCGAACACTGAAGCTTTCTTT
abundance: -
v_gene: TRBV5-1
d_gene: TRBD1
j_gene: TRBJ1-1

CDR3aa: CASSLRGAQQPQHF
CDR3nt: TGTGCCAGCAGTTTAAGGGGGGCACAGCAGCCCCAGCATTTT
abundance: -
v_gene: TRBV27
d_gene: -
j_gene: TRBJ1-5

CDR3aa: CSVREHLNTEAFF
CDR3nt: TGCAGCGTCCGCGAGCACCTGAACACTGAAGCTTTCTTT
abundance: -
v_gene: TRBV29-1
d_gene: -
j_gene: TRBJ1-1

CDR3aa: CASSLRLAGVHNEQFF
CDR3nt: TGTGCCAGCAGCTTACGGCTAGCGGGGGTTCACAATGAGCAGTTCTTC
abundance: few
v_gene: TRBV7-2
d_gene: TRBD2
j_gene: TRBJ2-1

CDR3aa: CASSVDPTGFGYTF
CDR3nt: TGTGCCAGCAGCGTAGACCCGACAGGGTTTGGCTACACCTTC
abundance: few
v_gene: TRBV9
d_gene: TRBD1
j_gene: TRBJ1-2

CDR3aa: CAISATGAPAIEQYF
CDR3nt: TGTGCCATCAGTGCCACAGGAGCCCCGGCGATCGAGCAGTACTTC
abundance: once
v_gene: TRBV10-3
d_gene: -
j_gene: TRBJ2-7

CDR3aa: CASSPRGYYGYTF
CDR3nt: TGTGCCAGCAGCCCTCGTGGGTACTATGGCTACACCTTC
abundance: -
v_gene: TRBV28
d_gene: -
j_gene: TRBJ1-2

CDR3aa: CASSSGTGSSTDTQYF
CDR3nt: TGTGCCAGCAGTTCCGGGACAGGGTCTAGCACAGATACGCAGTATTTT
abundance: -
v_gene: TRBV28
d_gene: TRBD1
j_gene: TRBJ2-3

CDR3aa: CASSYPGQAAYEQYF
CDR3nt: TGTGCCAGCAGTTACCCTGGACAGGCCGCCTACGAGCAGTACTTC
abundance: -
v_gene: TRBV7-9
d_gene: TRBD1
j_gene: TRBJ2-7

CDR3aa: CSVDSGFDYGYTF
CDR3nt: TGCAGCGTTGATTCGGGATTTGACTATGGCTACACCTTC
abundance: few
v_gene: TRBV29-1
d_gene: -
j_gene: TRBJ1-2

CDR3aa: CASTSSGRGSYEQYF
CDR3nt: TGTGCCAGCACCTCCTCGGGACGAGGGTCCTACGAGCAGTACTTC
abundance: -
v_gene: TRBV6-6
d_gene: -
j_gene: TRBJ2-7

CDR3aa: CSASGGFGPQHF
CDR3nt: TGCAGTGCTAGTGGGGGGTTTGGACCCCAGCATTTT
abundance: few
v_gene: TRBV20-1
d_gene: -
j_gene: TRBJ1-5

CDR3aa: CASSVGGLGVTGELFF
CDR3nt: TGTGCCAGCAGCGTAGGAGGGTTAGGGGTGACCGGGGAGCTGTTTTTT
abundance: -
v_gene: TRBV9
d_gene: -
j_gene: TRBJ2-2

CDR3aa: CASSYRDRVVDTQYF
CDR3nt: TGTGCCAGCAGCTACCGGGACAGGGTGGTAGATACGCAGTATTTT
abundance: -
v_gene: TRBV14
d_gene: TRBD1
j_gene: TRBJ2-3

CDR3aa: CASSLGRQGETNEKLFF
CDR3nt: TGTGCCAGCAGCTTAGGGAGGCAGGGCGAAACTAATGAAAAACTGTTTTTT
abundance: -
v_gene: TRBV10-3
d_gene: -
j_gene: TRBJ1-4

CDR3aa: CASSFSRTGLDTEAFF
CDR3nt: TGTGCCAGCAGTTTCTCCAGGACAGGTCTGGACACTGAAGCTTTCTTT
abundance: -
v_gene: TRBV6-5
d_gene: TRBD1
j_gene: TRBJ1-1

CDR3aa: CASSYFGDQPQHF
CDR3nt: TGTGCCAGCAGTTACTTTGGCGATCAGCCCCAGCATTTT
abundance: few
v_gene: TRBV6-6
d_gene: -
j_gene: TRBJ1-5

CDR3aa: CASSLGTGGRTEAFF
CDR3nt: TGCGCCAGCAGCTTGGGGACAGGGGGCCGAACTGAAGCTTTCTTT
abundance: -
v_gene: TRBV5-1
d_gene: TRBD1
j_gene: TRBJ1-1

CDR3aa: CASSYSPRSPLHF
CDR3nt: TGTGCCAGCAGTTACAGCCCAAGATCACCCCTCCACTTT
abundance: -
v_gene: TRBV6-5
d_gene: -
j_gene: TRBJ1-6

CDR3aa: CASSLASTRPQETQYF
CDR3nt: TGCGCCAGCAGCTTGGCCAGTACAAGACCCCAAGAGACCCAGTACTTC
abundance: -
v_gene: TRBV5-1
d_gene: -
j_gene: TRBJ2-5

CDR3aa: CATSRGGTTGVGTDTQYF
CDR3nt: TGTGCCACCAGCAGAGGGGGCACAACAGGGGTGGGGACAGATACGCAGTATTTT
abundance: -
v_gene: TRBV15
d_gene: TRBD1
j_gene: TRBJ2-3

CDR3aa: CASSLARGDTQYF
CDR3nt: TGTGCCAGCAGTTTAGCGCGTGGAGATACGCAGTATTTT
abundance: once
v_gene: TRBV12-3/TRBV12-4
d_gene: -
j_gene: TRBJ2-3

CDR3aa: CASSVNSGGFNEQFF
CDR3nt: TGTGCCAGCAGCGTAAATAGCGGGGGGTTCAATGAGCAGTTCTTC
abundance: -
v_gene: TRBV9
d_gene: TRBD2
j_gene: TRBJ2-1

CDR3aa: CASSGGSGNTIYF
CDR3nt: TGTGCCAGTTCGGGGGGGTCAGGAAACACCATATATTTT
abundance: -
v_gene: TRBV9
d_gene: -
j_gene: TRBJ1-3

CDR3aa: CASSRGQGAYNEQFF
CDR3nt: TGTGCCAGTAGTAGGGGACAGGGTGCCTACAATGAGCAGTTCTTC
abundance: -
v_gene: TRBV19
d_gene: TRBD1
j_gene: TRBJ2-1

CDR3aa: CASSQDLGARGEKLFF
CDR3nt: TGTGCCAGCAGCCAAGATTTGGGAGCCCGGGGTGAAAAACTGTTTTTT
abundance: -
v_gene: TRBV3-1/TRBV3-2
d_gene: -
j_gene: TRBJ1-4

CDR3aa: CASSQVSGGRRDF
CDR3nt: TGCGCCAGCAGCCAAGTTTCAGGGGGGCGCAGGGACTTC
abundance: few
v_gene: TRBV4-1
d_gene: -
j_gene: TRBJ2-7

CDR3aa: CASSQTGRQGGAFF
CDR3nt: TGTGCCAGCAGCCAAACAGGACGACAGGGTGGAGCTTTCTTT
abundance: -
v_gene: TRBV4-2
d_gene: TRBD1
j_gene: TRBJ1-1

CDR3aa: CASRLPSGGGYTF
CDR3nt: TGTGCCAGCAGGTTACCCAGCGGAGGAGGCTACACCTTC
abundance: -
v_gene: TRBV6-5
d_gene: -
j_gene: TRBJ1-2

CDR3aa: CASSLFSQGQQAYEQYF
CDR3nt: TGTGCCAGCAGTTTATTCTCACAGGGGCAACAGGCCTACGAGCAGTACTTC
abundance: -
v_gene: TRBV27
d_gene: TRBD1
j_gene: TRBJ2-7

CDR3aa: CASSPLGNSNTEAFF
CDR3nt: TGCGCCAGCAGCCCCCTCGGGAACTCAAACACTGAAGCTTTCTTT
abundance: -
v_gene: TRBV5-1
d_gene: -
j_gene: TRBJ1-1

CDR3aa: CASCGRHSPLHF
CDR3nt: TGTGCCAGCTGCGGGAGGCATTCACCCCTCCACTTT
abundance: -
v_gene: TRBV6-5
d_gene: -
j_gene: TRBJ1-6

CDR3aa: CASSTPTGERGYTF
CDR3nt: TGTGCCAGTAGTACCCCAACAGGGGAGAGGGGCTACACCTTC
abundance: -
v_gene: TRBV19
d_gene: TRBD1
j_gene: TRBJ1-2

CDR3aa: CASSLAGGLADTQYF
CDR3nt: TGTGCCAGCAGCTTAGCCGGGGGGCTTGCAGATACGCAGTATTTT
abundance: -
v_gene: TRBV7-8
d_gene: -
j_gene: TRBJ2-3

CDR3aa: CASRSQGTTNYGYTF
CDR3nt: TGCGCCAGCAGATCCCAGGGAACCACTAACTATGGCTACACCTTC
abundance: -
v_gene: TRBV5-1
d_gene: -
j_gene: TRBJ1-2

CDR3aa: CASRGGALNSPLHF
CDR3nt: TGTGCCAGCAGGGGGGGGGCGCTTAATTCACCCCTCCACTTT
abundance: -
v_gene: TRBV7-2
d_gene: -
j_gene: TRBJ1-6

CDR3aa: CASSRWGSYEQYF
CDR3nt: TGTGCCAGCAGCCGCTGGGGGTCCTACGAGCAGTACTTC
abundance: -
v_gene: TRBV5-5
d_gene: -
j_gene: TRBJ2-7

CDR3aa: CASSELAGGYTGELFF
CDR3nt: TGTGCCAGCAGTGAGTTAGCGGGGGGGTACACCGGGGAGCTGTTTTTT
abundance: few
v_gene: TRBV6-1
d_gene: TRBD2
j_gene: TRBJ2-2

CDR3aa: CASRATSNSYEQYF
CDR3nt: TGTGCCAGCAGGGCGACAAGTAACTCCTACGAGCAGTACTTC
abundance: -
v_gene: TRBV2
d_gene: -
j_gene: TRBJ2-7

CDR3aa: CASSRAQRVEKLFF
CDR3nt: TGTGCCAGCAGTCGGGCCCAGCGGGTTGAAAAACTGTTTTTT
abundance: -
v_gene: TRBV11-2
d_gene: -
j_gene: TRBJ1-4

CDR3aa: CASSLEVGVGYTF
CDR3nt: TGTGCCAGCAGCTTAGAAGTTGGGGTTGGCTACACCTTC
abundance: few
v_gene: TRBV7-2
d_gene: -
j_gene: TRBJ1-2

CDR3aa: CASSLDSGVGRYTF
CDR3nt: TGTGCCAGCAGCTTGGATTCAGGGGTCGGACGCTACACCTTC
abundance: -
v_gene: TRBV5-4
d_gene: -
j_gene: TRBJ1-2

CDR3aa: CATSVRENTEAFF
CDR3nt: TGTGCCACGTCTGTTAGGGAGAACACTGAAGCTTTCTTT
abundance: -
v_gene: TRBV10-3
d_gene: -
j_gene: TRBJ1-1

CDR3aa: CASSLETGFQETQYF
CDR3nt: TGTGCCAGCAGCTTGGAAACGGGATTCCAAGAGACCCAGTACTTC
abundance: -
v_gene: TRBV5-5
d_gene: -
j_gene: TRBJ2-5

CDR3aa: CASSLDPNRGLYEQYF
CDR3nt: TGTGCCAGCAGCTTAGATCCTAACAGGGGCCTTTACGAGCAGTACTTC
abundance: -
v_gene: TRBV11-2
d_gene: TRBD1
j_gene: TRBJ2-7

CDR3aa: CATETIGGEKLFF
CDR3nt: TGTGCCACCGAGACGATTGGGGGCGAAAAACTGTTTTTT
abundance: -
v_gene: TRBV6-5
d_gene: -
j_gene: TRBJ1-4

CDR3aa: CASTGALEVGYTF
CDR3nt: TGTGCCAGCACCGGGGCCCTAGAGGTTGGCTACACCTTC
abundance: -
v_gene: TRBV6-5
d_gene: -
j_gene: TRBJ1-2

CDR3aa: CAISSLAGGGETQYF
CDR3nt: TGTGCCATCAGCTCACTAGCGGGGGGTGGTGAGACCCAGTACTTC
abundance: -
v_gene: TRBV10-3
d_gene: TRBD2
j_gene: TRBJ2-5

CDR3aa: CASRPPVGGFSGYTF
CDR3nt: TGTGCCAGCAGGCCTCCGGTTGGTGGTTTCTCTGGCTACACCTTC
abundance: -
v_gene: TRBV28
d_gene: -
j_gene: TRBJ1-2

CDR3aa: CASSVARDRGLDTQYF
CDR3nt: TGTGCCAGCAGCGTAGCTCGGGACAGGGGGCTCGATACGCAGTATTTT
abundance: -
v_gene: TRBV9
d_gene: TRBD1
j_gene: TRBJ2-3